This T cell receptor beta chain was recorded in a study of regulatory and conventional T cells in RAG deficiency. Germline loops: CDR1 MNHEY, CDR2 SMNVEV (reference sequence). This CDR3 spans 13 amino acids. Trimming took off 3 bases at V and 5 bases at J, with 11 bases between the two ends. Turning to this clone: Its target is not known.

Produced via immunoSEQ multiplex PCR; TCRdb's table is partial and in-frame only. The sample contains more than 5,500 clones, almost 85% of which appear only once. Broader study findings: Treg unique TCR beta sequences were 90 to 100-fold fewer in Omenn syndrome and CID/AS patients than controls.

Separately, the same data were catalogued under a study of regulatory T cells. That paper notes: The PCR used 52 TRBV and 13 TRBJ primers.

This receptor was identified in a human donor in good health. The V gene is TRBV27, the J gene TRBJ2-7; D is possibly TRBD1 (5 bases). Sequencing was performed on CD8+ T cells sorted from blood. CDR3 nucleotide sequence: TGTGCCAGCAGTTTCTCCGGACAAAACGAGCAGTACTTC. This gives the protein CASSFSGQNEQYF.